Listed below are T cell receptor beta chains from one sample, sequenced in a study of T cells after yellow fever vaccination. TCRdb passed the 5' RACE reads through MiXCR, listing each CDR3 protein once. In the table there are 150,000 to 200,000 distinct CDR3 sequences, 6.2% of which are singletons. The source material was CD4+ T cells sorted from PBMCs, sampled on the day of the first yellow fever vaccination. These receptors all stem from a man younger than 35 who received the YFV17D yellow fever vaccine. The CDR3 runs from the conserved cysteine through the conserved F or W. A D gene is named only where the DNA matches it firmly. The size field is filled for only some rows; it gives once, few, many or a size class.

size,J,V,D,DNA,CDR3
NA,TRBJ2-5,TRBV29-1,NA,TGCAGCTCCACTAGGGAGACCCAGTACTTC,CSSTRETQYF
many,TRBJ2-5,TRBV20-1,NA,TGCAGTGCCGGACGTGGCGGATACCAAGAGACCCAGTACTTC,CSAGRGGYQETQYF
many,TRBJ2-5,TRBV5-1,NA,TGCGCCAGCAGCTGGAGCCCCGGACAGCAAGAGACCCAGTACTTC,CASSWSPGQQETQYF
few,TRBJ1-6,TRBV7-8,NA,TGTGCCAGCAGCTCGCAGTTTGGAGGGGAGGTGTATAATTCACCCCTCCACTTT,CASSSQFGGEVYNSPLHF
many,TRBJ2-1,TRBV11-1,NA,TGTGCCAGCAGCCTGGGGATCAGCTCCTACAATGAGCAGTTCTTC,CASSLGISSYNEQFF
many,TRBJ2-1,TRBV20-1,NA,TGCAGTGCGCGAAGGGGGGACAATGAGCAGTTCTTC,CSARRGDNEQFF
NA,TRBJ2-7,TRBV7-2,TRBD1,TGTGCCAGCAGCTTAGTAGACAGGGGCAGTTACGAGCAGTACTTC,CASSLVDRGSYEQYF
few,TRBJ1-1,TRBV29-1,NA,TGCAGCGTTGGGGAGGGGCACACTGAAGCTTTCTTT,CSVGEGHTEAFF
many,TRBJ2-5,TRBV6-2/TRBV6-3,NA,TGTGCCAGCAATCTACTGGGGGGACAAGAGACCCAGTACTTC,CASNLLGGQETQYF
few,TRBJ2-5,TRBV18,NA,TGTGCCAGCTCAAGAGGGGAGCAAGAGACCCAGTACTTC,CASSRGEQETQYF
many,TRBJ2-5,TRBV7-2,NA,TGTGCCAGCAGCCCAGTCTTTGGGATTCAAGAGACCCAGTACTTC,CASSPVFGIQETQYF
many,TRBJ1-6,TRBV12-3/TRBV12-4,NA,TGTGCCAGCAGTTCGCAGGGCGGTCTCTCACCCCTCCACTTT,CASSSQGGLSPLHF
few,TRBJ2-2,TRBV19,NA,TGTGCCAGTAGTATACAGGGTTGGACCGGGGAGCTGTTTTTT,CASSIQGWTGELFF
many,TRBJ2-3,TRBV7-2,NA,TGTGCCAGCAGCCCCCGCCGGGGGCGGAGCACAGATACGCAGTATTTT,CASSPRRGRSTDTQYF
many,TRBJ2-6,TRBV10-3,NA,TGTGCCATCAGTGAGATTCGACGGATCTCTGGGGCCAACGTCCTGACTTTC,CAISEIRRISGANVLTF
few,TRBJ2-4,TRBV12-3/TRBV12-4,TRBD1,TGTGCCAGCAGGCCGACAGGGCTCGCAAACATTCAGTACTTC,CASRPTGLANIQYF
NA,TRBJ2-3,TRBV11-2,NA,TGTGCCAGCAGCACACCCAAGGGGGGGGCCACAGATACGCAGTATTTT,CASSTPKGGATDTQYF
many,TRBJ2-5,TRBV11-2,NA,TGTGCCAGCAGCTTAGGAGCGGGTGGCGGCGCCGATCCAAAGACCCAGTACTTC,CASSLGAGGGADPKTQYF
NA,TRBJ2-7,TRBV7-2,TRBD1,TGTGCCAGCACCCTGGACAGGTCTTCTCCGAAGCAGTACTTC,CASTLDRSSPKQYF
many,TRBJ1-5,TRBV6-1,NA,TGTGCCAGCAGTGAGCCCCTCTCCTTCAATCAGCCCCAGCATTTT,CASSEPLSFNQPQHF
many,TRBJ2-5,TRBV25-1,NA,TGTGCCAGCAGCTCGCAGGGGGAGACCCAGTACTTC,CASSSQGETQYF
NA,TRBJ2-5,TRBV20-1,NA,TGCAGTGCTAGGAAAGTGGAGTGGGAGACCCAGTACTTC,CSARKVEWETQYF
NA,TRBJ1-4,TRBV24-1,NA,TGTGCCACCAGTGATTTCAGGAGGGGTTCCGGAAAACTGTTTTTT,CATSDFRRGSGKLFF
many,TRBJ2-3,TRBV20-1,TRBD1,TGCAGTGCCCTGACCGGGACAGGCACAGATACGCAGTATTTT,CSALTGTGTDTQYF
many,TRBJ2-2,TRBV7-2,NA,TGTGCCAGCAGCTTCTCCCTTCTAGCGCCCGGGGAGCTGTTTTTT,CASSFSLLAPGELFF
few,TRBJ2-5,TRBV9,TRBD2,TGTGCCAGCGGCAGACTAGCGGAAGAGACCCAGTACTTC,CASGRLAEETQYF
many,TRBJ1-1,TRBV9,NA,TGTGCCAGCAGCGTCCAGGGGATGAACACTGAAGCTTTCTTT,CASSVQGMNTEAFF
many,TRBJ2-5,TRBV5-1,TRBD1,TGCGCCAGCAGCACCGGGACAGGGAGGATAGAGACCCAGTACTTC,CASSTGTGRIETQYF
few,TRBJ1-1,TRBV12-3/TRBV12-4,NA,TGTGCCAGCAGTTTACAGGGATTGTGGACTGAAGCTTTCTTT,CASSLQGLWTEAFF
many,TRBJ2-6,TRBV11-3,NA,TGTGCCAGCAGCCAAAATAGTGCTGTCTCTGGGGCCAACGTCCTGACTTTC,CASSQNSAVSGANVLTF
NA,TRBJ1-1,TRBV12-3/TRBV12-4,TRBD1,TGTGCCTTCAGTTTACCAGGGGGGACTGAAGCTTTCTTT,CAFSLPGGTEAFF
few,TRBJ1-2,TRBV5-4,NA,TGTGCCAGCAGCTACAGCGATTATGGCTACACCTTC,CASSYSDYGYTF
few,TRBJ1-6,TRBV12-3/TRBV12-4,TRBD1,TGTGCCAGCAGTAAGACAGGGAACTCACCCCTCCACTTT,CASSKTGNSPLHF
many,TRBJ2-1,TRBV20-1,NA,TGCAGTGCGGCAACACAGGGTCGGACGGCCCCTTTC,CSAATQGRTAPF
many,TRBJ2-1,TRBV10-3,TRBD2,TGTGCCATCAGTGATGAAGGCGGGGGAATCAACAATGAGCAGTTCTTC,CAISDEGGGINNEQFF
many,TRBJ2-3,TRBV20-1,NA,TGCAGTGCTGAAAGGTCCACAGATACGCAGTATTTT,CSAERSTDTQYF
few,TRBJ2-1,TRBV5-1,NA,TGCGCCAGCAGCTTGGCCATTATGGCTAGCGCTAACAATGAGCAGTTCTTC,CASSLAIMASANNEQFF
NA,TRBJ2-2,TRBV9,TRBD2,TGTGCCAGTGGGCGGGGGGCGCCGAACACCGGGGAGCTGTTTTTT,CASGRGAPNTGELFF
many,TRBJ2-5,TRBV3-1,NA,TGTGCCAGCAGCCAACATCAGGCAGGCCCGTCGATATTCCAAGAGACCCAGTACTTC,CASSQHQAGPSIFQETQYF
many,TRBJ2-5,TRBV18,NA,TGTGCCAGCTCACCACTGTGGTTGGAGACCCAGTACTTC,CASSPLWLETQYF
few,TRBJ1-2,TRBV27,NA,TGTGCCAGCAGTTTAACCCCGAACCCCAACTATGGCTACACCTTC,CASSLTPNPNYGYTF
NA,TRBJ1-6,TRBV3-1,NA,TGTGCCAGCAGCCAAGTCGCCAATTCACCCCTCCACTTT,CASSQVANSPLHF
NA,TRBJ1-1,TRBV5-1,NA,TGCGCCAGCAGCCAAGGGAATTCCATGAACACTGAAGCTTTCTTT,CASSQGNSMNTEAFF
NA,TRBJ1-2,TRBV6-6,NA,TGTGCCAGCACCTCTCGGGATACCTATGGCTACACCTTC,CASTSRDTYGYTF
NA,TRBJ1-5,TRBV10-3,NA,TGTGCCATCAGTGGCGGGACGGGCGACCAGCCCCAGCATTTT,CAISGGTGDQPQHF
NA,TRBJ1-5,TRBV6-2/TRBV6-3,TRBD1,TGTGCCAGCAGTTACCCCAATATCCTCCGGGACAGGCCTAATCAGCCCCAGCATTTT,CASSYPNILRDRPNQPQHF
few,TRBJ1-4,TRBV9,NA,TGTGCCAGCAGCGCATCTTACGGGGGGGGAAATGAAAAACTGTTTTTT,CASSASYGGGNEKLFF
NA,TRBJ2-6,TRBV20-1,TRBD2,TGCAGTGCCGTAGCGGGGGGGCCCGGGGCCAACGTCCTGACTTTC,CSAVAGGPGANVLTF
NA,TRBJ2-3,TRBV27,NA,TGTGCCAGCAGTTCGACAGGTTTCTATACGCAGTATTTT,CASSSTGFYTQYF
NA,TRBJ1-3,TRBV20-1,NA,TGCAGTGCTAGAGATCGGGGGAGAGGGAAGTCGAGCTCTGGAAACACCATATATTTT,CSARDRGRGKSSSGNTIYF
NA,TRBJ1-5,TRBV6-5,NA,TGTGCCAGCAGTCCCACCCCCCAGGGCGATCAGCCCCAGCATTTT,CASSPTPQGDQPQHF
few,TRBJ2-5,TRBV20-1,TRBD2,TGCAGTGCTAGCGTGGGGTTCCGTAACCGGGGGGAAGAGACCCAGTACTTC,CSASVGFRNRGEETQYF
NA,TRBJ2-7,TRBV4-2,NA,TGTGCCAGCAGCCCCAGTCGGGGAGAAGCGGCCACCTACGAGCAGTACTTC,CASSPSRGEAATYEQYF
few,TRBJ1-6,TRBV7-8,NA,TGTGCCAGCAGCCTGCGGCAGGGCAAGTCACCCCTCCACTTT,CASSLRQGKSPLHF
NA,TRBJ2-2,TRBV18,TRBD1,TGTGCCAGCTCACCCCGAAGGACAGGATATACCGGGGAGCTGTTTTTT,CASSPRRTGYTGELFF